This is a list of T cell receptor beta chains from one sample in a study of molecular identifiers for immune sequencing clone quantification. TCRdb re-derived calls from the PCR reads in MiXCR, one entry per CDR3 protein. The data contain about half a million distinct CDR3 sequences, roughly 25% of them singletons. The sequencing input was naive CD8+ T cells from blood, with Jurkat cell RNA spiked in. These receptors came from a human donor in good health. Some libraries in this study had Jurkat cell RNA spiked in. CDR3s include the opening cysteine and the closing phenylalanine or tryptophan. D genes are given only for firm matches. The size field is filled for only some rows; it gives once, few, many or a size class.

d_call	v_call	j_call	clone_size	cdr3_nt	cdr3_aa
NA	TRBV7-2	TRBJ1-1	many	TGTGCCAGCAGCTTAAAGGCCCGTTACCCCACTGAAGCTTTCTTT	CASSLKARYPTEAFF
TRBD2	TRBV20-1	TRBJ2-7	few	TGCAGTGCTAGAGATGTAGCGGGAGGGCGACACTACGAGCAGTACTTC	CSARDVAGGRHYEQYF
NA	TRBV6-1	TRBJ1-5	NA	TGTGCCAGCAGTGAGGGTGGGACGGCAGATCAGCCCCAGCATTTT	CASSEGGTADQPQHF
NA	TRBV4-3	TRBJ1-1	NA	TGCGCCAGCAGCCAAGATGTAGGGGAGGGCACTGAAGCTTTCTTT	CASSQDVGEGTEAFF
NA	TRBV7-9	TRBJ2-2	few	TGTGCCAGCGGCACAAGCGGAGGAGACACCGGGGAGCTGTTTTTT	CASGTSGGDTGELFF
NA	TRBV29-1	TRBJ1-1	many	TGCAGCGTTGACAGCCTGAACACTGAAGCTTTCTTT	CSVDSLNTEAFF
TRBD1	TRBV6-2/TRBV6-3	TRBJ2-7	NA	TGTGCCAGCAGTTGGACCGGGGCAGGGGGCGAGCAGTACTTC	CASSWTGAGGEQYF
NA	TRBV3-1	TRBJ2-7	NA	TGTGCCAGCAGCCAGGAAGACTACTACGAGCAGTACTTC	CASSQEDYYEQYF
NA	TRBV14	TRBJ2-5	NA	TGTGCCAGCAGCCCCGTCTTCCAAGAGACCCAGTACTTC	CASSPVFQETQYF
NA	TRBV7-9	TRBJ1-3	many	TGTGCCAGCAGCGAGGAATTCTCTGGAAACACCATATATTTT	CASSEEFSGNTIYF
NA	TRBV6-2/TRBV6-3	TRBJ2-1	NA	TGTGACAGCAGTGATCCTAGCGATGAGCAGTTCTTC	CDSSDPSDEQFF
NA	TRBV23-1	TRBJ2-7	few	TGCGCCAGCAGTCAATTGAATTCCGGGGAAAACTACGAGCAGTACTTC	CASSQLNSGENYEQYF
TRBD2	TRBV19	TRBJ2-3	NA	TGTGCCAGTAGTTATTGCGGGGGGGGCACAGATACGCAGTATTTT	CASSYCGGGTDTQYF
NA	TRBV3-1	TRBJ2-7	NA	TGTGCCAGCAGCCAAGAGCAGGTCGCGGTCTACGAGCAGTACTTC	CASSQEQVAVYEQYF
TRBD2	TRBV19	TRBJ2-3	NA	TGTGCCAGTAGTATCGGGACTAGCTGGGCAGATACGCAGTATTTT	CASSIGTSWADTQYF
TRBD1	TRBV4-1	TRBJ2-1	NA	TGCGCCAGCAGCCAAGGATTGGGACAGGAGCAGTTCTTC	CASSQGLGQEQFF
NA	TRBV6-5	TRBJ2-4	many	TGTGCCAGCAGTTACATGCCGGATAAAAACATTCAGTACTTC	CASSYMPDKNIQYF
NA	TRBV29-1	TRBJ2-3	many	TGCAGCGTTGAACAGATCGCCGATACGCAGTATTTT	CSVEQIADTQYF
TRBD1	TRBV10-2	TRBJ2-7	NA	TGCGCCAGCACTCCCCGGGACAGGGCGTACGAGCAGTACTTC	CASTPRDRAYEQYF
NA	TRBV6-4	TRBJ1-2	NA	TGTGCCAGCAGTGACTGGGAGGGGGACGGCTATGGCTACACCTTC	CASSDWEGDGYGYTF
NA	TRBV15	TRBJ2-2	NA	TGTGCCACCAGCAGAGATCTCTTAGGGGCGGGCACCGGGGAGCTGTTTTTT	CATSRDLLGAGTGELFF
TRBD1	TRBV20-1	TRBJ2-6	many	TGCAGTGCATTTCCTGGGACAGGGGGCACTGGGGCCAACGTCCTGACTTTC	CSAFPGTGGTGANVLTF
NA	TRBV6-2/TRBV6-3	TRBJ1-1	many	TGTGCCAGCAGTTACAGTTGGAACACTGAAGCTTTCTTT	CASSYSWNTEAFF
NA	TRBV4-3	TRBJ2-5	NA	TGCGCCAGCAGCCAGGGACTGGGGCCTGGGACCCAGTACTTC	CASSQGLGPGTQYF
NA	TRBV4-3	TRBJ2-5	NA	TGCGCCAGCAGCCAAGGGACAGCGGAGCCCCAGTACTTC	CASSQGTAEPQYF
TRBD2	TRBV5-5	TRBJ2-2	few	TGTGCCAGCAGCCTGACCCAGGGACTAGCGGCATTAGGGGAGCTGTTTTTT	CASSLTQGLAALGELFF
NA	TRBV27	TRBJ2-3	NA	TGTGCCAGCAGCTCCACAGGTTTAACAGATACGCGGTATTTT	CASSSTGLTDTRYF
NA	TRBV27	TRBJ1-1	NA	TGTGCCAGCAGTTTATCAGGGGCGGTGAACACTGAAGCTTTCTTT	CASSLSGAVNTEAFF
NA	TRBV7-9	TRBJ2-1	many	TGTGCCAGCAGTTATGCGGTCAAGGGGCACGGTAGTGAGCAGTTCTTC	CASSYAVKGHGSEQFF
NA	TRBV20-1	TRBJ2-7	many	TGCAGTGCTAGAGAGGATAGATACGAGCAGTACTTC	CSAREDRYEQYF
TRBD1	TRBV7-9	TRBJ2-5	NA	TGTGCCAGCAGCCGCAAGACAGGGATCCATGAGCAGTACTTC	CASSRKTGIHEQYF
NA	TRBV28	TRBJ1-5	many	TGTGCCAGCAGTACCTACAGAAGTCTAAATCAGCCCCAGCATTTT	CASSTYRSLNQPQHF
NA	TRBV12-3/TRBV12-4	TRBJ2-7	NA	TGTGCCAGCAGTTTTGGCAGGGATAAGTACTTC	CASSFGRDKYF
NA	TRBV5-6	TRBJ1-2	NA	TGTGCCAGCAGCTCCGGACAAGCGCACTATGGCTACACCTTC	CASSSGQAHYGYTF
NA	TRBV4-1	TRBJ2-3	many	TGCGCCAGCAGCCAAGAACTGACAGATACGCAGTATTTT	CASSQELTDTQYF
TRBD1	TRBV27	TRBJ2-7	NA	TGTGCCAGCAGTCCTACGACAGGGCTCGGTGGCGAGCAGTACTTC	CASSPTTGLGGEQYF
NA	TRBV6-2/TRBV6-3	TRBJ2-1	NA	TGTGCCAGCAGTTACCCGACCGAGGGCCCGGGCTACAATGAGCAGTTCTTC	CASSYPTEGPGYNEQFF
NA	TRBV6-2/TRBV6-3	TRBJ2-3	few	TGTGCCAGCAGTTTCGAGATATTACACACAGATACGCAGTATTTT	CASSFEILHTDTQYF
NA	TRBV4-2	TRBJ2-7	NA	TGTGCCAGCAGCCCCCGGTGGGGGTCCTCCTACGAGCAGTACTTC	CASSPRWGSSYEQYF
NA	TRBV7-9	TRBJ1-5	many	TGTGCCAGCAGCTTAGCCCCAGACAGCCAGCCCCAGCATTTT	CASSLAPDSQPQHF
NA	TRBV7-9	TRBJ1-4	few	TGTGCCAGCAGCCCGCCTATGGCTGACAAGGACGATGAAAAACTGTTTTTT	CASSPPMADKDDEKLFF